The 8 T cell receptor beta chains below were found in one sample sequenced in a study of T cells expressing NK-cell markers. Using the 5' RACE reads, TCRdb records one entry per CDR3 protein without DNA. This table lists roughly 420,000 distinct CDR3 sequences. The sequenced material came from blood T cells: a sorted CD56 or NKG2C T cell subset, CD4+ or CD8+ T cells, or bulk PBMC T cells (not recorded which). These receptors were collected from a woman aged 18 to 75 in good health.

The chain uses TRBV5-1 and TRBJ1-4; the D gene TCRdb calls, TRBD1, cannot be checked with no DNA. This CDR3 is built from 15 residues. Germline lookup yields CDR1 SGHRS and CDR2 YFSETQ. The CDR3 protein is CASSSQGGSYEKLFF.

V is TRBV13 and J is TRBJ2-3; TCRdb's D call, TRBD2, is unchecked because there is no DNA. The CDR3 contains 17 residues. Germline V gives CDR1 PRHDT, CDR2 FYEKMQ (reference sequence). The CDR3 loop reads CASSLGSQTSVTDTQYF.

The CDR3 protein is CASSIDRELFF. The rearrangement uses TRBV19 and TRBJ2-2. This CDR3 spans 11 amino acids. Germline V gene lookup returns CDR1 LNHDA and CDR2 SQIVND (reference sequence).

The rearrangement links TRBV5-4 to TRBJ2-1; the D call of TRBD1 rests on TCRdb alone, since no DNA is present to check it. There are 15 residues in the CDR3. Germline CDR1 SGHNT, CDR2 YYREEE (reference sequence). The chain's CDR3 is CASSFQGEAWNEQFF.

CDR3 in amino acids: CASTPGDRGGQPQHF. J is TRBJ1-5 and V is TRBV12-3 or TRBV12-4; TCRdb gives TRBD1 as the D gene, but with no DNA this cannot be confirmed. CDR3 length: 15 residues.

The CDR3 reads CSAERTGHNEQFF. The chain carries TRBV20-1 and TRBJ2-1; the TCRdb call, TRBD1, lacks DNA for checking. The CDR3 consists of 13 residues. The V gene's germline CDR1 is DFQATT and CDR2 SNEGSKA (reference sequence).

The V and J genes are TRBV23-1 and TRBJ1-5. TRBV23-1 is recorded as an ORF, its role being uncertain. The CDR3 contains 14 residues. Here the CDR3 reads CASSREGRNQPQHF.

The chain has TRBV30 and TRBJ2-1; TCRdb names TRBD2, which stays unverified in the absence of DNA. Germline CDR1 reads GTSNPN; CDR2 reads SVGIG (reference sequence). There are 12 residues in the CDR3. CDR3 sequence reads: CAWGGVYNEQFF.